This TCR beta chain was sequenced in a study of control samples from healthy donors and cancer patients. CDR1 LGHDT and CDR2 YNNKEL come from the germline V gene (reference sequence). The CDR3 extends over 16 amino acids. The V end lost 0 bases, the J end lost 5 bases, and 16 bases lay between the germline ends. The protocol was immunoSEQ multiplex PCR, while the TCRdb copy is restricted to in-frame clones and leaves out a portion. Of 200,000 or so clones in the sample, around 94% were seen once. The gene calls are TRBV3-1 (or the pseudogene TRBV3-2) and TRBJ1-1; D possibly corresponds to TRBD1 (6 bases). The sample taken for sequencing was blood. The receptor's source is a man aged 45 to 65 in good health. This chain's CDR3 is CASSQDPLGGGTEAFF. In nucleotides, the CDR3 is TGTGCCAGCAGCCAAGACCCATTAGGGGGAGGAACTGAAGCTTTCTTT.